These 15 T cell receptor beta chains share one sample of origin, sequenced in a study of T-cell memory formation after mild COVID-19. One entry per CDR3 protein results from TCRdb running MiXCR on the 5' RACE reads. This table holds some 210,000 distinct CDR3 sequences, more than 25% found once. Sequences were obtained from PBMCs or a T cell subset sorted from them (not recorded which). The receptors originated from an adult woman who had mild COVID-19 (a few samples of this study predate the infection). Cell type and time point are not known.

The chain has TRBV5-5 and TRBJ2-3; D possibly corresponds to TRBD2 (5 bases). Germline CDR1 reads SGHKS; CDR2 reads YYEKEE (reference sequence). Trimming took off 0 bases at V and 2 bases at J, with 13 bases between the two ends. This CDR3 has 16 residues. The CDR3 DNA sequence: TGTGCCAGCAGCTTGGGGGGAGTGCCTTTCACAGATACGCAGTATTTT. This encodes CASSLGGVPFTDTQYF.

This clonotype has more than one count but fewer than ten. The DNA of the CDR3 is TGTGCCAGCAGCTTAGGACTAGCGGGGCCTAATGAGCAGTTCTTC. Its protein product is CASSLGLAGPNEQFF. J is TRBJ2-1 and V is TRBV7-9; TRBD2 aligns across 11 bases. This CDR3 comprises 15 residues. The V segment lost 1 base and the J segment 7 bases; nucleotides outside the gene matches: 3. Per the germline V gene, CDR1 is SEHNR and CDR2 is FQNEAQ (reference sequence).

This clonotype was picked up a small number of times. This sequence joins TRBV7-2 and TRBJ2-3, with TRBD2 matching over 14 bases. Germline loops: CDR1 SGHTA, CDR2 FQGNSA. V trimming: 5 bases; J trimming: 2 bases; junction bases outside the gene matches: 15. The CDR3 is 20 amino acids. The CDR3 DNA sequence: TGTGCCAGCAGCCGGAAGGGGGGACTAGCGGGAGAAATTTACACAGATACGCAGTATTTT. Its protein is CASSRKGGLAGEIYTDTQYF.

A few counts support this clonotype. CDR3 sequence reads: CASSLASREDTQYF. CDR3 bases: TGCGCCAGCAGCTTGGCATCTCGTGAAGATACGCAGTATTTT. The chain uses TRBV5-1 and TRBJ2-3, with no clear D. Germline assignment: CDR1 SGHRS and CDR2 YFSETQ. The CDR3 consists of 14 residues. Deletions cut 0 bases from V and 5 bases from J, with 10 bases between.

For this clonotype: The conserved closing phenylalanine or tryptophan is absent in this CDR3, likely reflecting a read error. The rearrangement joins TRBV4-1 to TRBJ2-6; 12 bases are a match to TRBD2. Germline V lookup: CDR1 MGHRA, CDR2 YSYEKL. Unmatched junction bases numbered 3, after V lost 3 bases and J lost 0 bases. The CDR3 is made up of 18 amino acids. The DNA of the CDR3 is TGCGCCAGCAGCCAGACTAGCGGGAGTCCCTCTGGGGCCAACGTCCTGACTTTA. The encoded protein is CASSQTSGSPSGANVLTL.

The gene calls are TRBV30 and TRBJ1-5; the D gene is possibly TRBD1 (5 bases). CDR1 and CDR2 (germline): GTSNPN, SVGIG (reference sequence). V lost 1 base to trimming and J lost 3 bases, with 16 bases between them. This CDR3 has 16 residues. CDR3 protein: CAWSGGVGGNNQPQHF. CDR3 coding DNA: TGTGCCTGGAGTGGGGGCGTTGGCGGTAACAATCAGCCCCAGCATTTT. The full variable domain, rest sourced from reference TRBV30 and TRBJ1-5, is SQTIHQWPATLVQPVGSPLSLECTVEGTSNPNLYWYRQAAGRGLQLLFYSVGIGQISSEVPQNLSASRPQDRQFILSSKKLLLSDSGFYLCAWSGGVGGNNQPQHFGDGTRLSIL.

In its sample, this clonotype was seen a few times. This chain uses TRBV5-6 with TRBJ1-2; the D is unclear. The V end lost 0 bases, the J end lost 2 bases, and 5 bases lay between the germline ends. The CDR3 length is 13 residues. Germline assignment: CDR1 SGHDT and CDR2 YYEEEE. The CDR3: CASSLATNYGYTF. The CDR3 nucleotides are TGTGCCAGCAGCTTGGCCACAAACTATGGCTACACCTTC.

V is TRBV18 and J is TRBJ2-3; D might be TRBD1 (5 bases). From germline, CDR1 is KGHSH and CDR2 LQKENI. The CDR3 runs 13 residues. V lost 2 bases, J lost 8 bases, and 11 bases lay in between. The CDR3 DNA reads TGTGCCAGCTCACCAGGGCAGGGCGGTACGCAGTATTTT. It is translated as CASSPGQGGTQYF.

The V call is TRBV6-1, the J call TRBJ2-1; 8 nucleotides line up with TRBD2. From germline, CDR1 is MNHNS and CDR2 SASEGT. The junction had 9 bases not matched to a gene; V was cut back by 2 bases and J by 9 bases. The length of the CDR3 is 15 residues. CDR3 coding DNA: TGTGCCAGCAGTGAAACCAGCGGGAGTATCAGTGAGCAGTTCTTC. Translating it yields CASSETSGSISEQFF.

This clonotype was detected only a few times. The J gene is TRBJ2-7, the V gene TRBV5-4; the D gene is possibly TRBD2 (6 bases). Trimming stripped 1 base from V and 3 bases from J, with 8 bases between. The CDR3 spans 13 residues. Germline CDR1 and CDR2: SGHNT and YYREEE (reference sequence). Here the CDR3 reads CASSLRGNYEQYF. The CDR3 nucleotides read TGTGCCAGCAGCTTGCGGGGGAACTACGAGCAGTACTTC.

In its sample, this clonotype was seen a few times. This rearrangement joins TRBV18 to TRBJ2-7; TRBD1 matches 10 bases. In germline, CDR1 is KGHSH, CDR2 LQKENI. With 9 bases clipped from V and 5 bases from J, the junction kept 10 bases outside the gene matches. This CDR3 is 14 amino acids long. CDR3 amino acids: CASSLGQGWNEQYF. For the CDR3, the DNA is TGTGCCAGTTCCCTGGGACAGGGGTGGAACGAGCAGTACTTC.

Notes on this clonotype: A much larger clonotype is one base distant, so this may be a read error. The chain combines TRBV12-3 or TRBV12-4 with TRBJ2-7, with 8 bases that match TRBD2. The CDR3 has 15 amino acids. Here the CDR3 reads CASRTRAGGSYDQYF. DNA of the CDR3: TGTGCCAGCAGGACCCGGGCGGGGGGTTCCTACGATCAGTACTTC.

The chain joins TRBV6-2 or TRBV6-3 to TRBJ2-7; no firm D call. Deletions cut 6 bases from V and 2 bases from J, with 23 bases between. The germline CDR1 and CDR2 sequences are MNHEY and SVGEGT. The CDR3 consists of 17 residues. The CDR3 is CASSPRRAGVTTYEQYF. CDR3 in DNA: TGTGCCAGCAGCCCACGCCGAGCAGGAGTCACCACCTACGAGCAGTACTTC.

The chain couples TRBV11-2 to TRBJ1-1, with D perhaps TRBD1 (5 bases). The CDR3 has 18 residues. In germline, CDR1 is SGHAT, CDR2 FQNNGV. Trimming pared 5 bases from V and 2 bases from J, leaving 24 bases between. The CDR3 here is CASSTLRGPIKFNTEAFF. In DNA, the CDR3 is TGTGCCAGCAGCACACTTCGGGGACCAATAAAATTCAACACTGAAGCTTTCTTT.

The chain couples TRBV9 to TRBJ2-5, with 9 bases that match TRBD2. Germline V lookup: CDR1 SGDLS, CDR2 YYNGEE. The CDR3 spans 14 residues. V shed 4 bases, J shed 3 bases, and the junction held 4 bases outside the gene matches. CDR3 amino acids: CASSSGLAKETQYF. The CDR3 nucleotides are TGTGCCAGCAGCTCTGGACTAGCGAAAGAGACCCAGTACTTC.